This entry lists 22 T cell receptor beta chains sequenced from one sample in a study of high-grade serous ovarian cancer treatment subgroups. The tumor samples were collected prior to definitive surgery or chemotherapy. Libraries were prepared by immunoSEQ multiplex PCR; TCRdb keeps only in-frame clonotypes and omits some of them. The data contain about 1,900 clones, more than 75% of them singletons. Sequencing was done on a sample of tumor tissue. The receptors here all came from a human donor with high-grade serous ovarian cancer.

By frequency in the sample, this clone is large (0.1 to 1%). This chain joins TRBV7-4 and TRBJ1-5, with D possibly being TRBD1 (6 bases). This CDR3 is 14 amino acids long. CDR1 and CDR2 from the germline V gene are SGHVT and SQSDAQ. Trimming cost V 5 bases and J 3 bases, with 11 bases left between them. The DNA for the CDR3 is TGTGCCAGCAGCATTACAGGGTCCAATCAGCCCCAGCATTTT. This encodes CASSITGSNQPQHF.

V usage is TRBV7-9 and J usage is TRBJ2-2; 8 bases fit TRBD2. V shed 3 bases, J shed 6 bases, and the junction held 3 bases outside the gene matches. The germline V gene has CDR1 SEHNR and CDR2 FQNEAQ (reference sequence). CDR3 length: 14 residues. In nucleotides, the CDR3 is TGTGCCAGCAGCTTCAGCGGGAGCCCCGGGGAGCTGTTTTTT. Its protein product is CASSFSGSPGELFF. The full variable domain, in which reference TRBV7-9 and TRBJ2-2 provide the parts outside the CDR3, is DTGVSQNPRHKITKRGQNVTFRCDPISEHNRLYWYRQTLGQGPEFLTYFQNEAQLEKSRLLSDRFSAERPKGSFSTLEIQRTEQGDSAMYLCASSFSGSPGELFFGEGSRLTVL.

The rearrangement links TRBV5-1 to TRBJ2-1; 9 bases fit TRBD2. V dropped 5 bases and J dropped 1; count of bases not matched to a gene: 4. In germline, CDR1 is SGHRS, CDR2 YFSETQ. CDR3 size: 15 residues. This CDR3 reads CASRESGRSYNEQFF. The CDR3 DNA is TGCGCCAGCAGGGAAAGCGGGAGGTCCTACAATGAGCAGTTCTTC.

The V call is TRBV11-3, the J call TRBJ2-1; D is uncertain. Trimming cost V 1 base and J 0 bases, with 4 bases left between them. The CDR3 totals 14 residues. The germline CDR1 and CDR2 sequences are SGHNT and YENEEA. The CDR3 here is CASSLGGSYNEQFF. Written as DNA, the CDR3 is TGTGCCAGCAGCTTAGGAGGCTCCTACAATGAGCAGTTCTTC.

The genes are TRBV18 and TRBJ2-7, with D possibly matching TRBD2 (6 bases). From germline, CDR1 is KGHSH and CDR2 LQKENI. V gave up 0 bases and J gave up 6 bases, with 9 bases separating them. The CDR3 sequence is 13 residues long. The CDR3 bases are TGTGCCAGCTCACCACCGGGGGGTGCCGAGCAGTACGTC. It is translated as CASSPPGGAEQYV.

The chain joins TRBV5-1 to TRBJ2-3; the D call may be TRBD1 or TRBD2 (5 bases each). The V and J ends lost 0 bases and 0 bases respectively, with 8 bases between them. Germline lookup yields CDR1 SGHRS and CDR2 YFSETQ. The CDR3 is 15 residues long. The DNA for the CDR3 is TGCGCCAGCAGCTTGGTGGGGGTCAGCACAGATACGCAGTATTTT. It yields the protein CASSLVGVSTDTQYF.

This chain links TRBV15 with TRBJ1-6; a weak D match, TRBD1 (6 bases). The CDR3 is 16 residues long. Trimming pared 0 bases from V and 5 bases from J, leaving 11 bases between. The germline V gene encodes CDR1 LNHNV and CDR2 YYDKDF (reference sequence). The CDR3 coding sequence is TGTGCCACCAGCAGAGATCCGGGGGCGGATAATTCACCCCTCCACTTT. Translated, it gives CATSRDPGADNSPLHF.

The chain uses TRBV5-5 and TRBJ1-2; 12 bases agree with TRBD1. CDR3 size: 17 residues. Germline lookup yields CDR1 SGHKS and CDR2 YYEKEE (reference sequence). The trim removed 4 bases at V and 3 bases at J, leaving 10 bases unmatched. The CDR3 loop reads CASSITGTGGPYYGYTF. The CDR3 nucleotides are TGTGCCAGCAGCATCACCGGGACAGGGGGCCCCTACTATGGCTACACCTTC. Filled out from reference TRBV5-5 and TRBJ1-2, the complete variable domain reads DAGVTQSPTHLIKTRGQQVTLRCSPISGHKSVSWYQQVLGQGPQFIFQYYEKEERGRGNFPDRFSARQFPNYSSELNVNALLLGDSALYLCASSITGTGGPYYGYTFGSGTRLTVV.

By its share, this clone is large (0.1 to 1%). The chain combines TRBV2 with TRBJ2-7; the D call may be TRBD1 or TRBD2 (5 bases each). Germline V CDR1 and CDR2: SNHLY, FYNNEI. V was shortened by 3 bases and J by 2 bases, with 8 bases between the two germline ends. This CDR3 spans 13 amino acids. This CDR3 reads CASSDVGAYEQYV. The CDR3 region has the DNA TGTGCCAGCAGTGATGTGGGGGCCTACGAGCAGTACGTC.

The rearrangement uses TRBV7-3 and TRBJ2-7; D may match TRBD1 or TRBD2 (6 bases each). In germline, CDR1 is SGHTA, CDR2 FQGTGA. The CDR3 totals 17 residues. Trimming cost V 5 bases and J 0 bases, with 20 bases left between them. CDR3 DNA: TGTGCCAGCAGCAAGGGGGAGGAGGCAGGGCGCTCCTACGAGCAGTACGTC. It encodes CASSKGEEAGRSYEQYV.

V usage is TRBV2 and J usage is TRBJ2-3; possible D gene TRBD2, 6 bases. V was cut by 8 bases and J by 9 bases, with 21 bases left in between. The germline V gene has CDR1 SNHLY and CDR2 FYNNEI. The CDR3 runs 14 residues. CDR3 loop: CASATERVHATQYF. The CDR3 DNA reads as TGTGCCAGCGCTACCGAGCGGGTTCACGCGACGCAGTATTTT.

This clone was observed once. The gene calls are TRBV4-1 and TRBJ2-3; 7 bases match TRBD1. The CDR3 has 13 residues. Germline assignment: CDR1 MGHRA and CDR2 YSYEKL. The trim removed 4 bases at V and 3 bases at J, leaving 1 base unmatched. DNA for the CDR3: TGCGCCAGCAGCCGACAGGGAACAGATACGCAGTATTTT. Translated: CASSRQGTDTQYF.

The rearrangement uses TRBV9 and TRBJ2-3, with D perhaps given as TRBD1 or TRBD2 (5 bases each). V lost 5 bases and J lost 0, with 13 bases in between. Germline CDR1 SGDLS, CDR2 YYNGEE. The CDR3 runs 15 residues. As DNA, the CDR3 is TGTGCCAGCAGAGGGCTAGCAGGGAGCACAGATACGCAGTATTTT. Encoded protein: CASRGLAGSTDTQYF.

The rearrangement joins TRBV7-6 to TRBJ2-1; 8 positions agree with TRBD2. This CDR3 has 16 amino acids. CDR1 and CDR2 from the germline V gene are SGHVS and FNYEAQ. V trimming: 4 bases; J trimming: 7 bases; junction bases outside the gene matches: 12. Written as DNA, the CDR3 is TGTGCCAGCAGCTCTCCTCCGGGACTAGGGGAGAATGAGCAGTTCTTC. This codes for CASSSPPGLGENEQFF.

The genes are TRBV4-1 and TRBJ2-5; TRBD2 aligns across 8 bases. The trim removed 1 base at V and 0 bases at J, leaving 10 bases unmatched. Germline CDR1 is MGHRA and CDR2 is YSYEKL. The CDR3 extends over 18 amino acids. The CDR3 coding sequence is TGCGCCAGCAGCCAAGGCAGGGGAGGCGGGGGGCACCAAGAGACCCAGTACTTC. Translation: CASSQGRGGGGHQETQYF.

The chain employs TRBV7-9 and TRBJ2-3; D gene unclear. Germline V gene lookup returns CDR1 SEHNR and CDR2 FQNEAQ (reference sequence). This CDR3 is built from 12 residues. Trimming removed 3 bases from V and 8 bases from J, with 9 bases in between. The CDR3 loop reads CASSFVTGTQYF. CDR3 DNA: TGTGCCAGCAGCTTCGTCACGGGTACGCAGTATTTT. Based on the CDR3 plus reference TRBV7-9 and TRBJ2-3, the full variable domain is DTGVSQNPRHKITKRGQNVTFRCDPISEHNRLYWYRQTLGQGPEFLTYFQNEAQLEKSRLLSDRFSAERPKGSFSTLEIQRTEQGDSAMYLCASSFVTGTQYFGPGTRLTVL.

The chain uses TRBV19 and TRBJ2-5; D perhaps matches TRBD1 (5 bases). Between the trimmed V and J ends, which lost 0 bases and 5 bases, there was a span of 13 bases. Per the germline V gene, CDR1 is LNHDA and CDR2 is SQIVND (reference sequence). The CDR3 is made up of 15 amino acids. The CDR3 sequence: CASSIDGAGSETQYF. In nucleotides, the CDR3 is TGTGCCAGTAGTATAGATGGGGCAGGGTCCGAGACCCAGTACTTC.

The chain employs TRBV23-1 and TRBJ1-5, with a possible D match to TRBD1 (5 bases). TRBV23-1 is sorted into the ORF group, with uncertain function. Deletions cut 0 bases from V and 0 bases from J, with 18 bases between. The CDR3 has 19 residues. The CDR3 region is CASSQSSEGADISNQPQHF. In DNA form, the CDR3 reads TGCGCCAGCAGTCAATCCAGTGAAGGGGCAGATATTAGCAATCAGCCCCAGCATTTT.

This chain joins TRBV5-6 and TRBJ2-7; the match to TRBD1 covers 7 bases. Per germline, CDR1 SGHDT and CDR2 YYEEEE. With 4 bases clipped from V and 4 bases from J, the junction kept 11 bases outside the gene matches. The CDR3 covers 15 residues. CDR3 amino acids: CASSPRKQGDYEQYF. The CDR3, as DNA: TGTGCCAGCAGCCCTAGGAAGCAGGGGGATTACGAGCAGTACTTC.

This clone appeared a single time. The same CDR3 arises from other DNA sequences in this sample as well. The chain carries TRBV5-6 and TRBJ2-7; D not certain. The CDR3 covers 15 residues. V was cut by 4 bases and J by 2 bases, with 16 bases left in between. Germline V lookup: CDR1 SGHDT, CDR2 YYEEEE. The CDR3 loop is CASSPDREITYEQYV. CDR3 DNA sequence: TGTGCCAGCAGCCCGGATAGAGAGATTACCTACGAGCAGTACGTC.

V usage is TRBV6-6 and J usage is TRBJ1-3; 10 nucleotides agree with TRBD1. Germline CDR1 MNHNY, CDR2 SVGAGI (reference sequence). The junction had 6 bases not matched to a gene; V was cut back by 6 bases and J by 4 bases. The length of the CDR3 is 15 residues. In DNA form, the CDR3 reads TGTGCCAGCAGCTACGGACAGGGGGGAGGAAACACCATATATTTT. This encodes CASSYGQGGGNTIYF.

The chain recombines TRBV11-2 with TRBJ2-3; tentatively, D is TRBD2 (5 bases). The CDR3 contains 13 residues. With 1 base removed from V and 7 bases from J, the gap between germline ends came to 9 bases. CDR1 is SGHAT and CDR2 is FQNNGV in the germline V gene. The CDR3 DNA reads TGTGCCAGCAGCTTAGTTGAGGGATATACGCAGTATTTT. As protein: CASSLVEGYTQYF. The full variable domain, completed using reference TRBV11-2 and TRBJ2-3, is EAGVAQSPRYKIIEKRQSVAFWCNPISGHATLYWYQQILGQGPKLLIQFQNNGVVDDSQLPKDRFSAERLKGVDSTLKIQPAKLEDSAVYLCASSLVEGYTQYFGPGTRLTVL.